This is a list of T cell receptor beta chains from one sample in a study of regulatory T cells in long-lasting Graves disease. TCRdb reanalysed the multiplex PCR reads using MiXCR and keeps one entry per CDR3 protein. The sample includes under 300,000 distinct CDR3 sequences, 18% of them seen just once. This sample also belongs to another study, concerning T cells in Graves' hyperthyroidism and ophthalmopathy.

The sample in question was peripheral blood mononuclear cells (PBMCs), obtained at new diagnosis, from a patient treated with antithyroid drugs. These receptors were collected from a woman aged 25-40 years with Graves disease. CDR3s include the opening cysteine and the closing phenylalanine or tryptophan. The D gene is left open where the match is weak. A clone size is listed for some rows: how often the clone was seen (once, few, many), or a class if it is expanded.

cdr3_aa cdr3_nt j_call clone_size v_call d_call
CASITAGSLSYNEQFF TGTGCCAGCATTACCGCAGGCTCTCTCTCGTACAATGAGCAGTTCTTC TRBJ2-1 many TRBV6-2/TRBV6-3 -
CASRLGGGQGEAFF TGCGCCAGCAGGCTTGGGGGGGGACAGGGTGAAGCTTTCTTT TRBJ1-1 - TRBV5-1 TRBD1
CASSQRGQGNEQFF TGTGCCAGCAGCCAAAGAGGGCAGGGAAATGAGCAGTTCTTC TRBJ2-1 many TRBV3-1 -
CSAARTGGEGYTF TGCAGTGCTGCAAGGACGGGGGGAGAGGGCTACACCTTC TRBJ1-2 many TRBV20-1 -
CASSLAGVRGYEQYF TGTGCCAGCAGCTTAGCGGGGGTCAGGGGGTACGAGCAGTACTTC TRBJ2-7 many TRBV7-9 TRBD1
CATSRDPSTEAFF TGTGCCACCAGCAGAGATCCGAGCACTGAAGCTTTCTTT TRBJ1-1 many TRBV15 -
CASSVGAPLHF TGTGCCAGCAGTGTAGGTGCTCCCCTCCACTTT TRBJ1-6 many TRBV12-3/TRBV12-4 -
CASRSIAGTTGNEQFF TGTGCCAGCAGATCTATCGCCGGGACAACCGGCAATGAGCAGTTCTTC TRBJ2-1 - TRBV28 -
CASSPGVGRRMNTGELFF TGTGCCAGCAGCCCCGGGGTGGGCAGGAGGATGAACACCGGGGAGCTGTTTTTT TRBJ2-2 few TRBV7-8 -
CASSRGGHEQFF TGTGCCAGCAGCCGAGGGGGACATGAGCAGTTCTTC TRBJ2-1 many TRBV11-2 -
CASSTRGTLGDEQFF TGTGCCAGCAGCACGCGAGGGACTCTCGGCGATGAGCAGTTCTTC TRBJ2-1 many TRBV7-3 -
CASRRDHSGNTIYF TGTGCCAGCAGGCGAGACCACTCTGGAAACACCATATATTTT TRBJ1-3 few TRBV6-1 -
CASSSTPAYQPQHF TGTGCCAGCAGTTCTACCCCAGCCTATCAGCCCCAGCATTTT TRBJ1-5 - TRBV6-4 -
CASRGGLAGGGETQYF TGTGCCAGCAGAGGGGGACTAGCGGGGGGTGGGGAGACCCAGTACTTC TRBJ2-5 many TRBV6-1 TRBD2
CASSGSRDRGSGYTF TGTGCCAGCAGTGGGTCCCGGGACAGGGGGAGCGGCTACACCTTC TRBJ1-2 many TRBV6-1 TRBD1
CATKTQGATDTQYF TGTGCCACCAAAACGCAGGGGGCAACCGATACGCAGTATTTT TRBJ2-3 many TRBV2 TRBD1
CASSYSPSSRETQYF TGTGCCAGCAGTTACTCCCCTTCTTCGAGGGAGACCCAGTACTTC TRBJ2-5 once TRBV6-2/TRBV6-3 -
CASSYLRFKPGASGGAGNEQFF TGTGCCAGCAGTTACCTACGCTTTAAGCCCGGGGCTAGCGGGGGGGCCGGGAATGAGCAGTTCTTC TRBJ2-1 many TRBV6-2/TRBV6-3 TRBD2
CASSPLAGSVYEQYF TGTGCCAGCAGCCCCCTAGCGGGATCAGTGTACGAGCAGTACTTC TRBJ2-7 - TRBV11-2 TRBD2
CASSLESGTGRTEAFF TGTGCCAGCAGCTTAGAATCCGGGACAGGGAGGACTGAAGCTTTCTTT TRBJ1-1 - TRBV7-9 TRBD1
CASSRPTGEEIRSGANVLTF TGCGCCAGCAGCCGTCCCACAGGGGAAGAGATTAGGTCTGGGGCCAACGTCCTGACTTTC TRBJ2-6 - TRBV4-1 TRBD1
CSARELTRLAGKDYNEQFF TGCAGTGCTAGGGAATTAACTCGACTAGCGGGAAAAGATTACAATGAGCAGTTCTTC TRBJ2-1 many TRBV20-1 TRBD2
CASSTTGDQPQHF TGTGCCAGCTCAACGACAGGGGATCAGCCCCAGCATTTT TRBJ1-5 many TRBV18 TRBD1
CSASQAIGYTF TGCAGTGCTAGTCAGGCGATAGGCTACACCTTC TRBJ1-2 many TRBV20-1 -
CASNPTGGSKNTEAFF TGTGCCAGCAACCCGACAGGGGGCTCAAAAAACACTGAAGCTTTCTTT TRBJ1-1 many TRBV7-9 TRBD1
CASRGHLLVQPQHF TGTGCCAGCAGAGGACATCTCTTGGTTCAGCCCCAGCATTTT TRBJ1-5 many TRBV6-1 -
CASSTVRPGGDEQYF TGTGCCAGCAGCACCGTCAGGCCCGGGGGGGACGAGCAGTACTTC TRBJ2-7 - TRBV7-2 TRBD2
CASSPRTGRMTGANVLTF TGTGCCAGCAGCCCGAGGACAGGGAGAATGACTGGGGCCAACGTCCTGACTTTC TRBJ2-6 - TRBV7-2 TRBD1
CASSIKGTGDGYTF TGTGCCAGTAGTATAAAGGGGACAGGGGATGGCTACACCTTC TRBJ1-2 - TRBV19 TRBD1
CASSEGNGYTF TGTGCCAGCAGTGAGGGGAATGGCTACACCTTC TRBJ1-2 many TRBV27 -
CASSQTRDSYEQYF TGTGCCAGCTCACAGACCCGGGACAGTTACGAGCAGTACTTC TRBJ2-7 many TRBV18 TRBD1
CASSETGEYTIYF TGTGCCAGCAGTGAGACAGGGGAATACACCATATATTTT TRBJ1-3 many TRBV3-1 TRBD1
CASSQGGEQYF TGTGCCAGCAGCCAAGGAGGCGAGCAGTACTTC TRBJ2-7 many TRBV3-1 -
CASSETVYPAFF TGCGCCAGCAGTGAAACAGTTTATCCCGCTTTCTTT TRBJ1-1 many TRBV10-2 -
CSASSRRVFATEAFF TGCAGTGCTAGCTCACGCAGGGTATTTGCGACTGAAGCTTTCTTT TRBJ1-1 many TRBV20-1 -
CASTEGAGGLSSYEQYF TGTGCCAGCACCGAAGGGGCGGGGGGCCTTAGCTCCTACGAGCAGTACTTC TRBJ2-7 many TRBV12-3/TRBV12-4 TRBD2
CASSIAGWYQETQYF TGTGCCAGTAGTATAGCCGGGTGGTACCAAGAGACCCAGTACTTC TRBJ2-5 few TRBV19 -
CASSPLMGSSGNTIYF TGTGCCAGCTCACCACTAATGGGCAGCTCTGGAAACACCATATATTTT TRBJ1-3 many TRBV18 -
CASSPGGSYNEQFF TGTGCCAGCAGCCCGGGGGGCTCCTACAATGAGCAGTTCTTC TRBJ2-1 many TRBV9 TRBD2
CASSFGPDSGNTIYF TGTGCCAGCAGCTTCGGACCGGACTCTGGAAACACCATATATTTT TRBJ1-3 many TRBV7-3 -
CASSPGSRKAGYTF TGTGCCAGCTCACCAGGAAGCAGGAAAGCTGGCTACACCTTC TRBJ1-2 many TRBV18 -
CASTSGAETQYF TGTGCCAGCACCTCTGGGGCCGAGACCCAGTACTTC TRBJ2-5 many TRBV28 -
CASSLGPGGGPYGYTF TGTGCCAGCAGCTTAGGTCCCGGGGGGGGGCCCTATGGCTACACCTTC TRBJ1-2 many TRBV7-2 -
CASSSGTPGHRTTEAFF TGTGCCAGCAGTTCCGGGACACCGGGACACCGAACCACTGAAGCTTTCTTT TRBJ1-1 few TRBV27 -
CASRPGTGPNSPLHF TGCGCCAGCAGGCCCGGGACAGGCCCTAATTCACCCCTCCACTTT TRBJ1-6 many TRBV4-1 TRBD1
CASSTEALGENEQFF TGTGCCAGCAGCACAGAGGCCCTGGGGGAGAATGAGCAGTTCTTC TRBJ2-1 - TRBV7-9 -
CASSHESAGANVLTF TGCGCCAGCTCCCATGAAAGTGCTGGGGCCAACGTCCTGACTTTC TRBJ2-6 many TRBV5-1 -
CASSQDYGLGGYTF TGTGCCAGCAGCCAAGATTACGGGTTGGGCGGCTACACCTTC TRBJ1-2 few TRBV14 -
CASSPFDSPNYGYTF TGTGCCAGCAGCCCATTCGACAGCCCTAACTATGGCTACACCTTC TRBJ1-2 many TRBV6-1 -
CASSQDHVESQFF TGTGCCAGCAGCCAAGACCACGTCGAGTCGCAGTTCTTC TRBJ2-1 many TRBV14 -
CASSAGQWLKNIQYF TGTGCCAGCAGCGCCGGACAGTGGCTCAAAAACATTCAGTACTTC TRBJ2-4 few TRBV5-5 -
CSAKASSGVYNEQFF TGCAGTGCTAAGGCCTCTAGCGGGGTCTACAATGAGCAGTTCTTC TRBJ2-1 - TRBV20-1 TRBD2
CASSLASSFSAWRNTIYF TGCGCCAGCAGCTTGGCCTCCAGTTTCTCAGCGTGGAGGAACACCATATATTTT TRBJ1-3 many TRBV5-1 -
CASSFAEYNEQFF TGTGCCAGCAGTTTTGCTGAGTACAATGAGCAGTTCTTC TRBJ2-1 many TRBV12-3/TRBV12-4 -
CASSQGGETQYF TGTGCTAGCAGCCAGGGCGGGGAGACCCAGTACTTC TRBJ2-5 many TRBV7-7 -
CASSLSPLAGTDTQYF TGTGCCAGCAGTTTATCCCCGCTAGCGGGGACGGATACGCAGTATTTT TRBJ2-3 - TRBV27 TRBD2
CASSVGTSGRVPFF TGTGCCAGCAGTGTCGGGACTAGCGGGAGGGTACCGTTCTTC TRBJ2-1 - TRBV2 TRBD2